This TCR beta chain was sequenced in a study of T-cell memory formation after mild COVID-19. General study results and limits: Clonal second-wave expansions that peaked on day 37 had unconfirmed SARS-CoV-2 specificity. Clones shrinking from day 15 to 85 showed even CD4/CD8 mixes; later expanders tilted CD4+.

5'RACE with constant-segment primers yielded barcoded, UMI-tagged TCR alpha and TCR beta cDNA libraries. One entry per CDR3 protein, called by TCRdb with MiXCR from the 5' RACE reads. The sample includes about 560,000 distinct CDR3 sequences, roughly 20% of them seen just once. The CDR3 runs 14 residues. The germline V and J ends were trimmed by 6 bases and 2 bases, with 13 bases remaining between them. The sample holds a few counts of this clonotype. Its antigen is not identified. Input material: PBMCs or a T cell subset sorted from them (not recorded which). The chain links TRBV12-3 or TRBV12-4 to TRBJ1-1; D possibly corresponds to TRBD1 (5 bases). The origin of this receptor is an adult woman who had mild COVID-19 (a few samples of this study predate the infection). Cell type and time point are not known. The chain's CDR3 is CASRRGPTNTEAFF. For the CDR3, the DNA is TGTGCCAGCAGGCGGGGACCGACCAACACTGAAGCTTTCTTT.